This T cell receptor (beta chain) was recovered during a study of T cell repertoires in cytomegalovirus infection. The overall study: Newly reported HLA-C-restricted and thoroughly characterized HLA-B-restricted CMV epitopes were employed. Matching HLA type, along with CMV infection, was indicated by public TCR beta signatures. Study-level results: The cumulative frequency of public TCR beta families identified carriers of CMV plus the relevant HLA. Within the response measured ex vivo, HLA-C-restricted CMV-specific TCR beta clonotypes were dominant.

For this clonotype: Its antigen is not known.

TCRdb ran MiXCR on the reads and lists one entry per CDR3 protein. Among about 900,000 distinct CDR3 sequences listed, around 29% were seen once. CDR1 and CDR2 from the germline V gene are LGHDT and YNNKEL (reference sequence). The CDR3 length is 16 residues. Trimming left V 0 bases short and J 4 bases short, with 13 bases between. The genes are TRBV3-1 and TRBJ2-1; D is uncertain. The material was cultured CD8+ T cells from PBMCs, obtained from culture after CMV antigen stimulation. The TCR comes from a human donor in good health (CMV status not recorded). Some clones in this sample may be carry-over from other donors' samples. CDR3 nucleotide sequence: TGTGCCAGCAGCCAAGAGGAGTTTTTTCCTTACAATGAGCAGTTCTTC. Its translation is CASSQEEFFPYNEQFF.